This entry describes one T cell receptor (beta chain). The antigen remains undetermined. The sample is drawn from a study of post-analysis software for immune sequencing data. Unique molecular identifiers tagged the TCR beta cDNA libraries. There were roughly 0.95 to 11 million T cells, and roughly 0.5 million cDNA molecules came from them. Each CDR3 protein gets one entry after TCRdb re-called the PCR reads with MiXCR. The data contain hundreds of thousands of distinct CDR3 sequences, roughly 30% of them singletons. Study-wide points: Among 5 or 6 TRBV segments more frequent in patients than controls were TRBV5-6, TRBV5-1 and TRBV20-1.

Germline loops: CDR1 DFQATT, CDR2 SNEGSKA (reference sequence). Trimming shortened V by 7 bases and J by 12 bases, and 18 bases separated the two germline ends. The length of the CDR3 is 11 residues. The sample comprised blood. The rearrangement uses TRBV20-1 and TRBJ1-1; D is unresolved. The receptor's source is a girl between 10 and 17 years old with multiple sclerosis. This CDR3 is CSVGPFARTFF. In DNA, the CDR3 is TGCAGTGTTGGGCCCTTCGCAAGAACTTTCTTT.